This T cell receptor (beta chain) comes out of a study of cytomegalovirus exposure and HLA in healthy donors. General observations from the study: TCR beta V- and J-gene trimming, according to a later analysis, was linked to a missense DCLRE1C variant. Most TCR sequences were seen very rarely across donors, but some public TCRs occurred in many. As a later analysis revealed, most CMV-associated TCR beta chains appeared HLA-restricted.

60 Vbeta and 13 Jbeta primers were used in PCR. Original processing notes: A later analysis counted about 80 million unique TCR beta chains, some 12 million shared. The assay was immunoSEQ multiplex PCR, and TCRdb's table has in-frame clones only and misses some. V and J calls and clone size are as listed in that table; D and trimming were resolved from the DNA. The sample includes 110,000 to 150,000 clones, around 10% of them seen just once. Germline V lookup: CDR1 SSHAT, CDR2 FNYEAQ (reference sequence). The CDR3 runs to 16 residues. In this sample, this clone turned up a few times. Its target is not known. A read error may produce the germline difference seen at one junction end.

The sequence was obtained from a man between 45 and 60 years old in good health and CMV-seronegative. The rearrangement uses TRBV7-7 and TRBJ2-3; 10 positions agree with TRBD2. Input material: PBMCs. CDR3 residues: CASSFGAGGLTDTQYF. DNA for the CDR3: TGTGCTAGCAGCTTCGGAGCGGGGGGGCTGACAGATACGCAGTATTTT.